The 2 T cell receptor beta chains presented below share a single source sample, sequenced in a study of long-term antiretroviral therapy in people with HIV (dated by TCRdb to 2022 to 2024). The immunoSEQ hsTCRB v3.0 assay was used at survey level resolution for TRB variable region sequencing. TCRdb obtained this table from immuneACCESS and retained in-frame rearrangements with V and J assigned. These tables miss some clones; where compared with another copy, unresolved V genes account for less than half of the shortfall, and the remainder is unexplained. In all, the sample holds 25,000 or so clones, and 93% of those were seen once. The ten most abundant clones make up 9% to 12% of the sample. The source was unsorted PBMCs, collected 6.2 years after starting antiretroviral therapy. The receptors derive from a man aged 35-49 years with HIV.

The V gene is TRBV2, the J gene TRBJ1-4; D is perhaps TRBD1 (5 bases). Deletions cut 5 bases from V and 2 bases from J, with 12 bases between. This CDR3 has 15 residues. CDR1 SNHLY and CDR2 FYNNEI come from the germline V gene. Here the CDR3 DNA reads TGTGCCAGCAGTCCGGAAGGGGTGACTAATGAAAAACTGTTTTTT. It codes for CASSPEGVTNEKLFF. Variable domain in full (rest from reference TRBV2 and TRBJ1-4): EPEVTQTPSHQVTQMGQEVILRCVPISNHLYFYWYRQILGQKVEFLVSFYNNEISEKSEIFDDQFSVERPDGSNFTLKIRSTKLEDSAMYFCASSPEGVTNEKLFFGSGTQLSVL.

The genes are TRBV18 and TRBJ2-2; D ambiguous. Trimming removed 3 bases at V and 8 bases at J, with 4 bases between. CDR1 and CDR2 from the germline V gene are KGHSH and LQKENI. CDR3 length: 11 residues. The CDR3 here is CASSPTGELFF. The CDR3 DNA reads as TGTGCCAGCTCACCGACAGGGGAGCTGTTTTTT.